These 19 T cell receptor beta chains were sequenced from one sample in a study of neurological immune-mediated disorders. Regarding time point: longitudinal time-point 1 (baseline). TCRdb reprocessed the 5' RACE reads via MiXCR and lists one record per CDR3 protein. The table lists tens of thousands of distinct CDR3 sequences, around 10% of them singletons. The sample consisted of PBMCs. The receptor source for this set is a male donor with HTLV-1-associated myelopathy (HAM/TSP).

In its sample, this clonotype was seen many times. This chain links TRBV5-1 with TRBJ1-1, with D unclear. V lost 1 base and J 7 bases, leaving 11 bases between the germline ends. Germline V lookup: CDR1 SGHRS, CDR2 YFSETQ. This CDR3 region has 13 residues. The CDR3 protein is CASSLRPGVEAFF. As DNA, the CDR3 is TGCGCCAGCAGCTTGCGGCCAGGAGTTGAAGCTTTCTTT.

This clonotype was recorded at least ten times. The V and J genes are TRBV20-1 and TRBJ1-5; D is undetermined. CDR1 and CDR2 (germline): DFQATT, SNEGSKA (reference sequence). V was cut by 0 bases and J by 0 bases, with 27 bases left in between. CDR3 size: 21 residues. In nucleotides, the CDR3 is TGCAGTGCTAGAGATCCGCCCCTCCAATTGCGACCGGGCACTAGCAATCAGCCCCAGCATTTT. Translated: CSARDPPLQLRPGTSNQPQHF.

This clonotype was recorded many times. The chain employs TRBV30 and TRBJ1-5; D is possibly TRBD1 (6 bases). V was pared by 5 bases and J by 0 bases, with 17 bases between. The CDR3 is made up of 16 amino acids. Germline CDR1 reads GTSNPN; CDR2 reads SVGIG (reference sequence). The CDR3 region has the DNA TGTGCCTGGTCCCGGGGGGGGGCTGGTAGCAATCAGCCCCAGCATTTT. Encoded protein: CAWSRGGAGSNQPQHF.

The table lists this clonotype with a count of one. At one of its ends the junction is not consistent with the germline gene, which may arise from a read error. This chain links TRBV5-1 with TRBJ1-1, with D tentatively TRBD1 (5 bases). Germline V gene data show CDR1 as SGHRS and CDR2 as YFSETQ. The CDR3 loop spans 13 amino acids. CDR3 DNA: TGTGCCAGCAGCGCCTCGACAGACCTCGAAGCTTTCTTT. It codes for CASSASTDLEAFF.

This clonotype was seen at least ten times. The chain recombines TRBV5-1 with TRBJ1-6; 8 bases agree with TRBD1. CDR3 length: 15 amino acids. CDR1 and CDR2 (germline): SGHRS, YFSETQ. The V segment lost 1 base and the J segment 8 bases; nucleotides outside the gene matches: 5. CDR3 residues: CASSLIGTGDSPLHF. CDR3 in DNA: TGCGCCAGCAGCTTGATCGGGACAGGTGATTCACCCCTCCACTTT.

The chain has TRBV24-1 and TRBJ2-3, with 14 bases lining up with TRBD2. Per germline, CDR1 KGHDR and CDR2 SFDVKD. Trimming at V came to 9 bases and at J to 7 bases, leaving 14 bases not matched to a gene. The CDR3 extends over 17 amino acids. The CDR3 spells CATAPQTSGGAVNTQYF. CDR3 DNA: TGTGCCACCGCCCCTCAGACTAGCGGGGGGGCCGTAAATACGCAGTATTTT.

This clonotype was counted ten times or more. This sequence joins TRBV6-5 and TRBJ1-2; D might be TRBD1 (6 bases). V was trimmed by 5 bases and J by 8 bases, leaving 12 bases between them. CDR1 and CDR2 (germline): MNHEY, SVGAGI. This CDR3 is 12 amino acids long. The CDR3 DNA reads as TGTGCCAGCAGTCGGACAGAAGGAGGCTACACCTTC. Protein: CASSRTEGGYTF.

This clonotype was seen many times. The gene calls are TRBV12-3 or TRBV12-4 and TRBJ1-1; 7 positions agree with TRBD1. J lost 2 bases, V lost 5 bases, and 11 bases had no gene match. This CDR3 comprises 16 residues. The CDR3 DNA reads as TGTGCCAGCAGTACGCGACAGGGCACCCCTAACACTGAAGCTTTCTTT. Translation gives CASSTRQGTPNTEAFF.

The table lists this clonotype with many counts. The chain has TRBV5-1 and TRBJ2-1; 8 bases align to TRBD2. The junction had 12 bases not matched to a gene; V was cut back by 3 bases and J by 7 bases. This CDR3 has 16 amino acids. Germline CDR1 and CDR2: SGHRS and YFSETQ. The CDR3 bases are TGCGCCAGCAGCTGGACGAAGGCTAGCGGGTTGAATGAGCAGTTCTTC. This encodes CASSWTKASGLNEQFF.

This clonotype appeared many times. The chain combines TRBV20-1 with TRBJ1-1, with 10 bases matching TRBD1. Germline trimming cut 1 base from V and 2 bases from J; bases unmatched to any gene: 4. CDR1 is DFQATT and CDR2 is SNEGSKA in the germline V gene (reference sequence). CDR3 length: 15 amino acids. The CDR3 sequence: CSARGRTGGNTEAFF. CDR3 DNA sequence: TGCAGTGCTAGAGGAAGGACAGGGGGAAACACTGAAGCTTTCTTT.

There are many counts of this clonotype. The chain is built from TRBV3-1 and TRBJ2-7; D remains ambiguous. This CDR3 spans 15 amino acids. Looked up from germline, CDR1 is LGHDT and CDR2 is YNNKEL (reference sequence). The V gene lost 1 base and the J gene lost 0 bases, with 10 bases spanning the gap. The CDR3 sequence: CASSQGLGYSYEQYF. For the CDR3, the DNA is TGTGCCAGCAGCCAAGGTTTGGGCTACTCCTACGAGCAGTACTTC.

Many counts were recorded for this clonotype. The V call is TRBV5-1, the J call TRBJ2-5; D not certain. Looked up from germline, CDR1 is SGHRS and CDR2 is YFSETQ. Trimming stripped 1 base from V and 3 bases from J, with 1 base between. CDR3 length: 11 residues. The CDR3 nucleotides are TGCGCCAGCAGCTTGAAAGAGACCCAGTACTTC. Translation gives CASSLKETQYF.

V and J are TRBV18 and TRBJ2-2; maybe TRBD1 (6 bases). Trimming pared 1 base from V and 5 bases from J, leaving 14 bases between. Looked up from germline, CDR1 is KGHSH and CDR2 is LQKENI. The CDR3 is 16 residues long. The CDR3 region is CASSPLWDIRTGELFF. CDR3 DNA sequence: TGTGCCAGCTCACCACTGTGGGACATTAGGACCGGGGAGCTGTTTTTT.

Turning to this clonotype: Given the absence of the conserved phenylalanine or tryptophan at the CDR3 end, a read error is likely. The DNA is omitted, as the CDR3 cannot be located on it reliably, and the CDR3 follows TCRdb's listing. The chain employs TRBV9 and TRBJ2-5; the table's TRBD2 call for D was not verified on the DNA. The CDR3 spans 17 amino acids, including both terminal residues. In germline, CDR1 is SGDLS, CDR2 YYNGEE. The CDR3 loop is CASSKGMILNSPLHFGN.

This clonotype was observed many times. This rearrangement joins TRBV20-1 to TRBJ1-5; maybe TRBD1 (6 bases). Trimming shortened V by 4 bases and J by 5 bases, and 15 bases separated the two germline ends. Germline lookup yields CDR1 DFQATT and CDR2 SNEGSKA (reference sequence). The CDR3 runs 14 residues. The CDR3 protein is CSANTGSLDQPQHF. DNA for the CDR3: TGCAGTGCTAATACAGGGTCCCTAGATCAGCCCCAGCATTTT.

This clonotype was seen at least ten times. The chain uses TRBV5-5 and TRBJ1-5; no clear D gene. This CDR3 is built from 15 residues. Trimming cost V 2 bases and J 4 bases, with 13 bases left between them. The germline gives CDR1 SGHKS, CDR2 YYEKEE (reference sequence). The CDR3 DNA reads TGTGCCAGCAGCTTAGGATTCACGATAAATCAGCCCCAGCATTTT. This codes for CASSLGFTINQPQHF.

This clonotype was detected many times. The V and J genes are TRBV5-4 and TRBJ1-1; no clear D gene. This CDR3 is 14 amino acids long. V lost 4 bases, J lost 1 base, and 11 bases lay in between. Germline V gene data show CDR1 as SGHNT and CDR2 as YYREEE (reference sequence). The DNA of the CDR3 is TGTGCCAGCAGCCCCCCCCACACGAACACTGAAGCTTTCTTT. Amino acid sequence: CASSPPHTNTEAFF.

This clonotype is judged medium-sized. The chain joins TRBV20-1 to TRBJ2-3; no reliable D call. Trimming left V 5 bases short and J 4 bases short, with 19 bases between. This CDR3 is built from 15 residues. Germline CDR1 reads DFQATT; CDR2 reads SNEGSKA (reference sequence). CDR3: CSAVTKVGFPDTQYF. CDR3 coding DNA: TGCAGTGCTGTTACCAAGGTTGGGTTCCCAGATACGCAGTATTTT.

This clonotype was picked up many times. The chain recombines TRBV5-1 with TRBJ1-2; TRBD1 is a possible D gene (5 bases). The CDR3 is made up of 13 amino acids. The V gene's germline CDR1 is SGHRS and CDR2 YFSETQ. V dropped 4 bases and J dropped 8 bases, with 15 bases sitting between them. The CDR3 nucleotides are TGCGCCAGCAGCCCGGGCTCGGGGGACGGCTACACCTTC. As protein: CASSPGSGDGYTF.